The sequence of this T cell receptor beta chain was determined in a study of blood T cell repertoires in COVID-19. In the study overall: Donors in the United States, Italy and Spain gave samples during acute or convalescent COVID-19. PBMCs, B-cell-depleted T cells, or T cells provided the cDNA or gDNA that made up the material.

Authors' data handling: By means of reference gene primer amplification, nucleated cell counts were estimated. TCRdb keeps only in-frame clones here, not all; method: immunoSEQ multiplex PCR. The V and J calls and clone size are taken from that table; D and trimming were inferred from the DNA. This sample has 150,000 to 200,000 clones, with approximately 83% found just once. The V gene's germline CDR1 is PRHDT and CDR2 FYEKMQ (reference sequence). V gave up 2 bases and J gave up 0 bases; unmatched junction bases: 13. The CDR3 sequence is 19 residues long. Sequencing was done on a sample of peripheral blood. This rearrangement joins TRBV13 to TRBJ2-7, with 10 bases that match TRBD2. This receptor was obtained from a human donor in a cohort sampled during active COVID-19. The DNA of the CDR3 is TGTGCCAGCAGCTTACTAGGTCTAGCGGGAGCCTTGAGCTCCTACGAGCAGTACTTC. Protein product: CASSLLGLAGALSSYEQYF.